A selection of T cell receptor beta chains follows, all from one sample in a study of technical replicates of blood from several donors. Data came from immunoSEQ multiplex PCR; TCRdb stores just in-frame clones and leaves some out. The sample has some 80,000 clones; 90% to 95% are singletons. The source material was T cells isolated from PBMCs. The receptors were gathered from a human donor in good health. CDR3s include the opening cysteine and the closing phenylalanine or tryptophan. D genes are given only for firm matches. Rows give clone size only sometimes, using once, few, many, or a class for an expanded clone.

v_call	d_call	clone_size	j_call	cdr3_nt	cdr3_aa
TRBV9	TRBD1	.	TRBJ1-1	TGTGCCAGCAGCCAAACGACAGGGGGATTTGGTGAAGCTTTCTTT	CASSQTTGGFGEAFF
TRBV7-7	.	.	TRBJ1-1	TGTGCTAGCAGCTTGGGACAAAACACTGAAGCTTTCTTT	CASSLGQNTEAFF
TRBV28	TRBD2	.	TRBJ2-7	TGTGCCAGCAGCGGGAGGAGCTCCTACGAGCAGTACTTC	CASSGRSSYEQYF
TRBV4-2	TRBD2	.	TRBJ2-1	TGTGCCAGCAGCCAGGGGGTTAGCGGGAGTGGTGGCGATGAGCAGTTCTTC	CASSQGVSGSGGDEQFF
TRBV10-1	TRBD1	.	TRBJ2-6	TGCGCCAGCAGGTTTTGGGACAGTTTCTCTGGGGCCAACGTCCTGACTTTC	CASRFWDSFSGANVLTF
TRBV9	TRBD2	.	TRBJ2-1	TGTGCCAGCAGCGCTAGCGGGTCCCTCGGGAATGAGCAGTTCTTC	CASSASGSLGNEQFF
TRBV27	TRBD1	.	TRBJ1-1	TGTGCCAGCAGTTTACTGGGACAGGAGTTCACTGAAGCTTTCTTT	CASSLLGQEFTEAFF
TRBV4-1	TRBD1	once	TRBJ2-7	TGCGCCAGCAGCCAAGACCCGGACAGGGGGTCCTGGGAGCAGTACTTC	CASSQDPDRGSWEQYF
TRBV30	TRBD1	.	TRBJ1-5	TGTGCCTGGAGTGTATGGTCAGGGGGTGGTCAGCCCCAGCATTTT	CAWSVWSGGGQPQHF
TRBV6-6	.	.	TRBJ1-5	TGTGCCAGCAGAGGGCAGGGGAGCAATCAGCCCCAGCATTTT	CASRGQGSNQPQHF
TRBV7-3	.	.	TRBJ2-2	TGTGCCAGCAGCTTTCTAACCGGGGAGCTGTTTTTT	CASSFLTGELFF
TRBV29-1	TRBD2	once	TRBJ2-7	TGCAGCGTAGGACGGGAGGACGAGCAGTACTTC	CSVGREDEQYF
TRBV5-1	.	.	TRBJ2-5	TGCGCCAGCAGCTTGGGGCGGCTACAAGAGACCCAGTACTTC	CASSLGRLQETQYF
TRBV2	TRBD2	.	TRBJ2-2	TGTGCCAGCAGTCGACTAGCGGCAAAGGCCGGGGAGCTGTTTTTT	CASSRLAAKAGELFF
TRBV5-1	.	.	TRBJ1-1	TGCGCCAGCAGCGTACAGGGAAGGGACACTGAAGCTTTCTTT	CASSVQGRDTEAFF
TRBV4-3	.	.	TRBJ1-2	TGCGCCAGCAGCCAAGATTATGACTATGGCTACACCTTC	CASSQDYDYGYTF
TRBV14	.	.	TRBJ1-3	TGTGCCAGCAGCCAAGGGGCACATTACGGAAACACCATATATTTT	CASSQGAHYGNTIYF
TRBV6-1	TRBD1	.	TRBJ1-5	TGTGCCAGCAGGGGCGACAGGGAGGTTCAGCCCCAGCATTTT	CASRGDREVQPQHF
TRBV6-6	.	.	TRBJ2-7	TGTGCCAGCAGCCCGGACGGGGTCGCCTACGAGCAGTACTTC	CASSPDGVAYEQYF
TRBV6-5	TRBD1	few	TRBJ1-1	TGTGCCAGCAGTTACCTCGACAGGGACACTGAAGCTTTCTTT	CASSYLDRDTEAFF
TRBV4-1	.	.	TRBJ1-1	TGCGCCAGCAGCCAAGAAACAGGGCTGAACACTGAAGCTTTCTTT	CASSQETGLNTEAFF
TRBV5-4	TRBD1	.	TRBJ2-1	TGTGCCAGCACCGAGGACAGGGCTGCGAATGAGCAGTTCTTC	CASTEDRAANEQFF
TRBV4-3	TRBD2	.	TRBJ2-4	TGCGCCAGCAGCCAAGTATCTAGCGGGATTCAGTACTTC	CASSQVSSGIQYF
TRBV6-5	TRBD1	.	TRBJ2-1	TGTGCCAGCAGGGCGGGACAGGGGATGACTGAGCAGTTCTTC	CASRAGQGMTEQFF
TRBV27	TRBD2	.	TRBJ2-5	TGTGCCAGCAGTTTACATGGAGCGGGAGGTTACCAAGAGACCCAGTACTTC	CASSLHGAGGYQETQYF
TRBV4-2	TRBD1	once	TRBJ2-7	TGTGCCAGCAGCCACCGGGACAGGGACGAGCAGTACTTC	CASSHRDRDEQYF
TRBV4-1	TRBD1	.	TRBJ1-5	TGCGCCAGCAGCCAAGAGATCCGGACAGGCGGTGGCCAGCCCCAGCATTTT	CASSQEIRTGGGQPQHF
TRBV10-3	TRBD2	.	TRBJ2-7	TGTGCCACGGGACTAGCGGACTACGAGCAGTACTTC	CATGLADYEQYF
TRBV5-4	TRBD2	.	TRBJ2-1	TGTGCCAGCACAGGGACTAGCGGGTACAATGAGCAGTTCTTC	CASTGTSGYNEQFF
TRBV11-2	.	.	TRBJ2-1	TGTGCCAGCAGCTTAGTGACAAGCTCCTACAATGAGCAGTTCTTC	CASSLVTSSYNEQFF
TRBV9	TRBD1	once	TRBJ2-3	TGTGCCAGCAGCGTAGGACCGACAGGGGGCGTGACAGATACGCAGTATTTT	CASSVGPTGGVTDTQYF
TRBV19	TRBD2	.	TRBJ2-7	TGTGCCAGTAGTCCCACTGCAGCGGGAGGATCCTACGAGCAGTACTTC	CASSPTAAGGSYEQYF
TRBV5-4	TRBD2	.	TRBJ2-7	TGTGCCAGCAGCTTAGCGGGGAGGGCCTCCTACGAGCAGTACTTC	CASSLAGRASYEQYF
TRBV6-5	.	.	TRBJ2-1	TGTGCCACCCTACGATACAATGAGCAGTTCTTC	CATLRYNEQFF
TRBV25-1	TRBD2	.	TRBJ2-3	TGTGCCACCAGAGCGGGAGGTACAGATACGCAGTATTTT	CATRAGGTDTQYF
TRBV5-6	TRBD1	.	TRBJ2-5	TGTGCCAGCAGCTTGTACGGGACAGAAGAGACCCAGTACTTC	CASSLYGTEETQYF
TRBV25-1	TRBD1	.	TRBJ2-7	TGTGCCAGCAGAGACTCGAAAAGGGCAGGGGGCCAGCTCGAGCAGTACTTC	CASRDSKRAGGQLEQYF
TRBV10-3	TRBD1	.	TRBJ1-3	TGTGCCATCAGACAAACAGGGGGCGACACCATATATTTT	CAIRQTGGDTIYF
TRBV6-6	TRBD1	.	TRBJ1-2	TGTGCCAGCAGTCCGACGACAGGGGCTGGCTACACCTTC	CASSPTTGAGYTF
TRBV28	.	.	TRBJ1-4	TGTGCCAGCATGGGGGCCGAAAAACTGTTTTTT	CASMGAEKLFF
TRBV19	.	.	TRBJ2-1	TGTGCCAGTAGTGACCCGGGACTTAGGAATGAGCAGTTCTTC	CASSDPGLRNEQFF
TRBV7-2	.	.	TRBJ2-7	TGTGCCAGCAGCGTCCGAGGGCCCTCCTACGAGCAGTACTTC	CASSVRGPSYEQYF
TRBV11-2	TRBD1	.	TRBJ2-7	TGTGCCAGCAGCTTAGTAGGGACAGCTGGATACGAGCAGTACTTC	CASSLVGTAGYEQYF
TRBV28	TRBD1	.	TRBJ1-1	TGTGCCAGCAGTTTCTGGACAGGGGGGAACACTGAAGCTTTCTTT	CASSFWTGGNTEAFF
TRBV30	.	.	TRBJ1-2	TGTGCCTGGAGTGTCGGGGGCTATGGCTACACCTTC	CAWSVGGYGYTF
TRBV19	.	.	TRBJ1-3	TGTGCCAGTAGTATAGGGAGCGGAGGAAACACCATATATTTT	CASSIGSGGNTIYF
TRBV29-1	.	.	TRBJ2-1	TGCAGCGTTGCCGCCGACACCAATGAGCAGTTCTTC	CSVAADTNEQFF
TRBV7-8	TRBD1	few	TRBJ2-7	TGTGCCAGCAGCACCCGGACAGGGGGCGGCTACGAGCAGTACTTC	CASSTRTGGGYEQYF
TRBV4-1	.	.	TRBJ1-4	TGCGCCAGCAGCCAAGCATTCGAGGAAGGTGAAAAACTGTTTTTT	CASSQAFEEGEKLFF
TRBV7-9	TRBD2	.	TRBJ2-5	TGTGCCAGCAGCTTCTCAAATATAGCGGGAGGCGAGACCCAGTACTTC	CASSFSNIAGGETQYF
TRBV11-1	TRBD2	.	TRBJ2-7	TGTGCCAGCAGCCCGGGACTAGCGGGAGTATACGAGCAGTACTTC	CASSPGLAGVYEQYF